The 32 T cell receptor beta chains presented below share a single source sample, sequenced in a study of OX40 agonist ivuxolimab in advanced cancers. Produced via immunoSEQ multiplex PCR; TCRdb's table is partial and in-frame only. The sample carries approximately 90,000 clones, about 88% recorded once. This specimen consisted of CD4+ or CD8+ T cells sorted from blood, obtained in a trial of the OX40 agonist ivuxolimab. Receptors originate from an adult with an advanced solid tumor such as melanoma, head and neck, liver or kidney cancer.

In regard to this clone: At the DNA level, this CDR3 is encoded by other sequences in the same sample as well. This sequence joins TRBV30 and TRBJ1-4; D unclear. V was cut by 0 bases and J by 8 bases, with 7 bases left in between. Germline V gene sequence: CDR1 GTSNPN, CDR2 SVGIG (reference sequence). CDR3 size: 12 residues. The CDR3 region has the DNA TGTGCCTGGAGTGTACGTGGAGAAAAACTGTTTTTT. It is translated as CAWSVRGEKLFF.

V gene TRBV2 combines with J gene TRBJ2-1; D is perhaps TRBD2 (6 bases). Between the trimmed V and J ends, which lost 3 bases and 6 bases, there was a span of 6 bases. The CDR3 spans 12 residues. Germline values: CDR1 SNHLY, CDR2 FYNNEI. As DNA, the CDR3 is TGTGCCAGCAGTGAGACTAGCAATGAGCAGTTCTTC. It translates to CASSETSNEQFF.

This chain connects TRBV6-5 to TRBJ2-5; 8 nucleotides match TRBD2. V shed 6 bases, J shed 5 bases, and the junction held 11 bases outside the gene matches. Germline V CDR1 and CDR2: MNHEY, SVGAGI. The CDR3 extends over 15 amino acids. The CDR3 loop is CASSPRLRGAETQYF. CDR3 DNA: TGTGCCAGCAGCCCGAGATTGCGGGGGGCCGAGACCCAGTACTTC.

This clone appeared once. This chain connects TRBV6-5 to TRBJ2-7; 7 bases agree with TRBD1. The trim removed 6 bases at V and 3 bases at J, leaving 8 bases unmatched. Germline V gene data show CDR1 as MNHEY and CDR2 as SVGAGI. The CDR3 has 14 amino acids. CDR3 nucleotide sequence: TGTGCCAGCAGCCCTGACAGGGAAGGCTACGAGCAGTACTTC. Protein sequence: CASSPDREGYEQYF.

The J gene is TRBJ1-3, the V gene TRBV18, with D uncertain. The CDR3 runs 16 residues. Trimming left V 6 bases short and J 0 bases short, with 15 bases between. The germline V gene has CDR1 KGHSH and CDR2 LQKENI. DNA of the CDR3: TGTGCCAGCTCCGCCCAATCAAGCCACTCTGGAAACACCATATATTTT. Translated: CASSAQSSHSGNTIYF.

The chain couples TRBV28 to TRBJ1-6; possible D gene TRBD1, 5 bases. CDR3 size: 17 residues. With 4 bases removed from V and 4 bases from J, the gap between germline ends came to 17 bases. Germline V CDR1 and CDR2: MDHEN, SYDVKM. The chain's CDR3 is CASSSGGQGEYNSPLHF. Written as DNA, the CDR3 is TGTGCCAGCAGTTCCGGCGGGCAGGGCGAGTATAATTCACCCCTCCACTTT.

V gene TRBV5-1 combines with J gene TRBJ1-2; 7 bases align to TRBD1. V gave up 4 bases and J gave up 3 bases; unmatched junction bases: 3. The CDR3 covers 13 residues. Germline V gene lookup returns CDR1 SGHRS and CDR2 YFSETQ. CDR3 amino acids: CASSLGTDYGYTF. CDR3 nucleotide sequence: TGCGCCAGCAGCCTGGGGACAGACTATGGCTACACCTTC.

This chain joins TRBV6-4 and TRBJ1-2, with D unclear. This CDR3 comprises 15 residues. With 0 bases removed from V and 6 bases from J, the gap between germline ends came to 14 bases. Germline CDR1 MRHNA, CDR2 SNTAGT. The CDR3 nucleotides are TGTGCCAGCAGTGACTCTTGGGATTCCGGGAATGGCTACACCTTC. Translation gives CASSDSWDSGNGYTF.

The rearrangement links TRBV10-3 to TRBJ2-1, with 7 bases identical to TRBD2. This CDR3 region has 16 residues. The V gene's germline CDR1 is ENHRY and CDR2 SYGVKD. With V trimmed by 3 bases and J by 7 bases, 12 bases remained unmatched. The CDR3 coding sequence is TGTGCCATCAGTGACCCTAGCGGCCCCCACTGGAATGAGCAGTTCTTC. Translated, it gives CAISDPSGPHWNEQFF.

The chain combines TRBV5-1 with TRBJ2-7; 7 bases align to TRBD1. The CDR3 length is 13 residues. The V gene's germline CDR1 is SGHRS and CDR2 YFSETQ. Unmatched junction bases numbered 5, after V lost 1 base and J lost 7 bases. CDR3 in amino acids: CASSLQTGREQYF. The CDR3, as DNA: TGCGCCAGCAGCTTGCAGACAGGGCGGGAGCAGTACTTC. Complete variable domain (other parts from reference TRBV5-1 and TRBJ2-7): KAGVTQTPRYLIKTRGQQVTLSCSPISGHRSVSWYQQTPGQGLQFLFEYFSETQRNKGNFPGRFSGRQFSNSRSEMNVSTLELGDSALYLCASSLQTGREQYFGPGTRLTVT.

The rearrangement links TRBV7-9 to TRBJ2-7, with 7 bases aligning to TRBD1. V was clipped by 1 base and J by 5 bases; unmatched bases: 14. Germline V gives CDR1 SEHNR, CDR2 FQNEAQ (reference sequence). This CDR3 spans 17 amino acids. CDR3 in amino acids: CASSLDEGAELLHEQYF. The CDR3 nucleotides read TGTGCCAGCAGCTTAGATGAGGGGGCGGAATTGCTCCACGAGCAGTACTTC.

V is TRBV27 and J is TRBJ1-6; D call uncertain. Trimming removed 3 bases from V and 7 bases from J, with 10 bases in between. The CDR3 has 14 residues. The germline V gene encodes CDR1 MNHEY and CDR2 SMNVEV (reference sequence). The CDR3 sequence is CASSFGRNNSPLHF. The DNA of the CDR3 is TGTGCCAGCAGTTTTGGTCGGAACAATTCACCCCTCCACTTT.

The chain is built from TRBV7-3 and TRBJ2-3, with D perhaps TRBD2 (5 bases). This CDR3 comprises 14 residues. Trimming took off 3 bases at V and 5 bases at J, with 12 bases between the two ends. Germline values: CDR1 SGHTA, CDR2 FQGTGA. The CDR3 here is CASSLRQRGDTQYF. For the CDR3, the DNA is TGTGCCAGCAGCTTGAGGCAACGGGGAGATACGCAGTATTTT. Variable domain in full (rest from reference TRBV7-3 and TRBJ2-3): GAGVSQTPSNKVTEKGKYVELRCDPISGHTALYWYRQSLGQGPEFLIYFQGTGAADDSGLPNDRFFAVRPEGSVSTLKIQRTERGDSAVYLCASSLRQRGDTQYFGPGTRLTVL.

V usage is TRBV4-1 and J usage is TRBJ2-1; maybe TRBD2 (5 bases). The CDR3 spans 16 residues. Germline loops: CDR1 MGHRA, CDR2 YSYEKL. Trimming left V 1 base short and J 7 bases short, with 17 bases between. The CDR3 region is CASSQGTSRRGNEQFF. The DNA of the CDR3 is TGCGCCAGCAGCCAAGGAACTAGTAGGCGCGGGAATGAGCAGTTCTTC.

The chain carries TRBV19 and TRBJ2-5; D is unresolved. Germline-derived CDR1 and CDR2 are LNHDA and SQIVND (reference sequence). V lost 7 bases and J lost 1, with 10 bases in between. The CDR3 spans 13 residues. This CDR3 reads CASNHQAQETQYF. The CDR3 bases are TGTGCCAGTAACCACCAGGCCCAAGAGACCCAGTACTTC.

In this sample, this clone turned up once. J is TRBJ2-2 and V is TRBV7-9, with D maybe TRBD2 (5 bases). CDR3 length: 17 residues. Germline CDR1 is SEHNR and CDR2 is FQNEAQ (reference sequence). The V and J ends lost 4 bases and 0 bases respectively, with 15 bases between them. The CDR3, as DNA: TGTGCCAGCAGCTCCGGGAATCTACGGGCGAACACCGGGGAGCTGTTTTTT. This gives the protein CASSSGNLRANTGELFF. The variable domain in full, completed from reference TRBV7-9 and TRBJ2-2, reads DTGVSQNPRHKITKRGQNVTFRCDPISEHNRLYWYRQTLGQGPEFLTYFQNEAQLEKSRLLSDRFSAERPKGSFSTLEIQRTEQGDSAMYLCASSSGNLRANTGELFFGEGSRLTVL.

The chain has TRBV29-1 and TRBJ1-1, with unresolved D. The CDR3 sequence is 13 residues long. The germline gives CDR1 SQVTM, CDR2 ANQGSEA. Between the trimmed V and J ends, which lost 3 bases and 1 base, there was a span of 9 bases. This CDR3 reads CSVELAKNTEAFF. CDR3 nucleotide sequence: TGCAGCGTTGAGCTGGCGAAGAACACTGAAGCTTTCTTT.

This sequence joins TRBV19 and TRBJ1-2, with TRBD1 matching over 12 bases. The CDR3 extends over 15 amino acids. Germline V gene data show CDR1 as LNHDA and CDR2 as SQIVND (reference sequence). The ends lost 6 bases at V and 4 bases at J; junction bases unmatched: 6. The CDR3 DNA sequence: TGTGCCAGTAGAGGGACAGGGGGCGATTCCTATGGCTACACCTTC. Protein product: CASRGTGGDSYGYTF.

This clone was found a few times. This chain joins TRBV28 and TRBJ1-5; 8 nucleotides agree with TRBD1. The length of the CDR3 is 17 residues. Trimming removed 5 bases from V and 2 bases from J; junction bases left unmatched: 11. The germline V gene encodes CDR1 MDHEN and CDR2 SYDVKM. CDR3 loop: CASSPQGALYGNQPQHF. The CDR3 nucleotides are TGTGCCAGCAGTCCGCAGGGGGCCCTTTACGGCAATCAGCCCCAGCATTTT. Full variable domain (outside the CDR3, taken from reference TRBV28 and TRBJ1-5): DVKVTQSSRYLVKRTGEKVFLECVQDMDHENMFWYRQDPGLGLRLIYFSYDVKMKEKGDIPEGYSVSREKKERFSLILESASTNQTSMYLCASSPQGALYGNQPQHFGDGTRLSIL.

The count of this clone is one. This chain uses TRBV4-1 with TRBJ2-7; 9 positions agree with TRBD1. Germline lookup yields CDR1 MGHRA and CDR2 YSYEKL. V was pared by 1 base and J by 1 base, with 8 bases of the junction left unmatched. The CDR3 sequence is 17 residues long. CDR3 DNA: TGCGCCAGCAGCCAAGCTATGGGGACAGGGATTTCCTACGAGCAGTACTTC. Translating it yields CASSQAMGTGISYEQYF.

The chain recombines TRBV28 with TRBJ1-5; no clear D. The V end was cut by 8 bases, the J end by 3 bases, with 14 bases between. This CDR3 is 14 amino acids long. Per the germline V gene, CDR1 is MDHEN and CDR2 is SYDVKM. As DNA, the CDR3 is TGTGCCAGCCACCGCCCGCCAGACAATCAGCCCCAGCATTTT. This translates into CASHRPPDNQPQHF.

V gene TRBV7-9 combines with J gene TRBJ1-2; possibly TRBD1 for D (6 bases). CDR3 length equals 18 residues. Germline-derived CDR1 and CDR2 are SEHNR and FQNEAQ (reference sequence). V lost 2 bases and J lost 5, with 24 bases in between. The CDR3 sequence: CASSLKPPIPGAYYGYTF. In DNA form, the CDR3 reads TGTGCCAGCAGCTTAAAACCGCCTATCCCAGGGGCTTATTATGGCTACACCTTC.

This chain joins TRBV6-4 and TRBJ2-1; 8 nucleotides align to TRBD2. CDR1 is MRHNA, CDR2 SNTAGT, per germline. Trimming cost V 0 bases and J 6 bases; bases outside gene matches: 7. This CDR3 region has 16 residues. CDR3 nucleotides: TGTGCCAGCAGTGACTCTGGAGCGGGAGTGATCAATGAGCAGTTCTTC. This gives the protein CASSDSGAGVINEQFF.

The rearrangement joins TRBV6-1 to TRBJ2-3; D might be TRBD2 (5 bases). CDR3 length: 14 residues. V lost 8 bases and J lost 0, with 12 bases in between. Per the germline V gene, CDR1 is MNHNS and CDR2 is SASEGT. For the CDR3, the DNA is TGTGCCAGCCATCTAGCACCTAGCACAGATACGCAGTATTTT. Protein: CASHLAPSTDTQYF.

The J gene is TRBJ1-6, the V gene TRBV5-5, with D uncertain. This CDR3 spans 14 amino acids. The germline V gene has CDR1 SGHKS and CDR2 YYEKEE (reference sequence). Trimming removed 2 bases at V and 9 bases at J, with 12 bases between. CDR3 residues: CASSFSINGSPLHF. As DNA, the CDR3 is TGTGCCAGCAGCTTCAGCATAAACGGTTCACCCCTCCACTTT.

V is TRBV15 and J is TRBJ1-2; D is undetermined. Trimming pared 0 bases from V and 10 bases from J, leaving 18 bases between. The CDR3 is made up of 15 amino acids. CDR1 LNHNV and CDR2 YYDKDF come from the germline V gene (reference sequence). CDR3 sequence (DNA): TGTGCCACCAGCAGAGATTATACGGTCTTTGATGACTACACCTTC. It yields the protein CATSRDYTVFDDYTF.

The chain combines TRBV4-3 with TRBJ1-2; 10 nucleotides line up with TRBD1. V lost 3 bases to trimming and J lost 3 bases; unmatched junction nucleotides: 4. This CDR3 contains 15 residues. From germline, CDR1 is LGHNA and CDR2 YSLEER. The CDR3: CASSHRQGADYGYTF. The DNA for the CDR3 is TGCGCCAGCAGCCATAGACAGGGGGCCGACTATGGCTACACCTTC.

This rearrangement joins TRBV28 to TRBJ1-3; 8 nucleotides line up with TRBD1. The trim removed 6 bases at V and 5 bases at J, leaving 6 bases unmatched. The CDR3 is 14 residues long. Germline V gene sequence: CDR1 MDHEN, CDR2 SYDVKM. The CDR3 region is CASSPRQGRNTIYF. The DNA for the CDR3 is TGTGCCAGCAGCCCCAGACAGGGGAGAAACACCATATATTTT.

The V call is TRBV14, the J call TRBJ2-7, with TRBD2 matching 8 bases. V dropped 1 base and J dropped 8; count of bases not matched to a gene: 4. Germline CDR1 SGHDN, CDR2 FVKESK. This CDR3 is built from 13 residues. The CDR3: CASSQGPGGKQYF. The CDR3 nucleotides read TGTGCCAGCAGCCAAGGGCCGGGAGGGAAGCAGTACTTC.

The V call is TRBV18, the J call TRBJ1-2, with 7 positions matching TRBD1. J lost 3 bases, V lost 6 bases, and 10 bases had no gene match. Germline V gene lookup returns CDR1 KGHSH and CDR2 LQKENI. The CDR3 loop spans 15 amino acids. For the CDR3, the DNA is TGTGCCAGCTCCCGGGGAGGACAGGACCACTATGGCTACACCTTC. Protein sequence: CASSRGGQDHYGYTF.

J is TRBJ2-1 and V is TRBV5-1; tentatively, D is TRBD1 (6 bases). This CDR3 contains 15 residues. V lost 2 bases and J lost 0, with 9 bases in between. Germline V gene lookup returns CDR1 SGHRS and CDR2 YFSETQ. This CDR3 is CASSFTGHSYNEQFF. The CDR3 DNA follows: TGCGCCAGCAGCTTCACAGGGCACTCCTACAATGAGCAGTTCTTC.

This chain uses TRBV4-1 with TRBJ2-7; the D gene is possibly TRBD1 (6 bases). The germline V gene has CDR1 MGHRA and CDR2 YSYEKL. Trimming stripped 0 bases from V and 3 bases from J, with 12 bases between. This CDR3 comprises 15 residues. CDR3 coding DNA: TGCGCCAGCAGCCAAGAGGGAAGGGGGAACTACGAGCAGTACTTC. It translates to CASSQEGRGNYEQYF.